This T cell receptor beta chain was identified during a study of OX40 agonist ivuxolimab in advanced cancers. Study details: Anti-PD-1, anti-PD-L1 or anti-CTLA-4 therapy given earlier was allowed, and roughly 40% had some. General study results and limits: Both blood CD4+ and CD8+ T cells showed clonal growth by week 6 at 0.1 to 3.0 mg/kg.

Germline-derived CDR1 and CDR2 are MDHEN and SYDVKM. The CDR3 has 10 amino acids. The V gene lost 6 bases and the J gene lost 9 bases, with 8 bases spanning the gap. Assay used: immunoSEQ multiplex PCR; TCRdb lists only in-frame clones, some missing. The data show about 120,000 clones, 85% to 90% seen once. Exclusion of a patient followed from autoimmune disease history or systemic immunosuppression. Concerning this clone: As yet, its antigen is unknown.

The source of this sequence is an adult with an advanced solid tumor such as melanoma, head and neck, liver or kidney cancer. The chain employs TRBV28 and TRBJ1-1, with unresolved D. Sequenced here: CD4+ or CD8+ T cells sorted from blood, sampled in a trial of the OX40 agonist ivuxolimab. CDR3 sequence: CASSQTKAFF. CDR3 bases: TGTGCCAGCAGCCAAACCAAAGCTTTCTTT. The whole variable domain, remainder taken from reference TRBV28 and TRBJ1-1, is DVKVTQSSRYLVKRTGEKVFLECVQDMDHENMFWYRQDPGLGLRLIYFSYDVKMKEKGDIPEGYSVSREKKERFSLILESASTNQTSMYLCASSQTKAFFGQGTRLTVV.